This TCR beta chain was identified in a study of shared T cell receptors in the human thymus (dated by TCRdb to the early 2020s). Describing the broader study: The study investigated the way shared, self-reactive T-cell receptor alpha chains are produced in the human thymus.

Remarks on this clone: The antigen this receptor binds is unknown. The input lacks base qualities; no much larger clone sits a single base away.

V drops 5 bases and J drops 8 bases, leaving 18 bases in between. As encoded in the germline V gene (reference sequence), CDR1 is PRHDT while CDR2 is FYEKMQ. From the cysteine up to the phenylalanine, the CDR3 has a length of 15 residues. CDR3 DNA only is kept here, 45 bases in frame from base 1. Library method: the immunoSEQ multiplex PCR assay. Imported from immuneACCESS, the table was reduced by TCRdb to in-frame sequences with V and J called. These copies leave out some clones; in studies compared against another copy, an unresolved V gene accounts for under half, and the cause of the remainder is not known. This sample is represented by roughly 560,000 clones; around 78% of them were singletons. About 0.012% of the sample comes from the top ten. These data were likewise used in another study, on human thymus T cells. As described in the second report: Immunologically healthy infants undergoing open corrective cardiac surgery for congenital heart defects in Finland were used as donors. The thymus tissue came from surgical resects taken out during corrective cardiac surgery. Both the thymic and the peripheral blood repertoires appeared to show biased V and J gene segment usage. Highly overlapping thymic TCR repertoires among unrelated individuals were reported in the related research. TCR alpha and beta repertoires from seven to nine infant thymus samples and a few related peripheral blood samples were characterized in the study. Donor ages ranging from roughly 6 to 244 days were recorded, and several male and a couple of female infants were included in the cohort. Thymocytes were mechanically released from the tissue and were stored as pellets of roughly 9-30 million cells at -70 degrees C. Genomic DNA was extracted from frozen cell pellets with a QIAsymphony instrument. Using the immunoSEQ multiplex PCR assay, the TCRB and TCRAD loci were amplified from a standardized quantity of quality-controlled genomic DNA. The amplicons spanned the V(D)J region and were long enough to cover the CDR3 and allow V and J genes to be identified. Amplicon sequencing was performed on an Illumina platform through the commercial immunoSEQ service. Corrections for primer bias and sequencing errors followed previously described methods, while TCRAD and TCRB definitions were based on the IMGT database. The repertoires were analysed using immunoSEQ Analyzer 3.0 and VDJTools for basic statistics, V/J segment usage, diversity estimates, rarefaction and pairwise overlap. To estimate diversity, the Chao1, ChaoE, Efron-Thisted, Shannon and inverse Simpson indices were applied, and diversity was also estimated on datasets down-sampled to the smallest sample. Repertoire overlap was determined by strict matching of CDR3 nucleotide sequence, V gene and J gene, and Jaccard-based multidimensional scaling clustering was applied. Thymus samples yielded on average approximately 800,000 unique TCRB clonotypes, compared with some 83,000 from blood samples.

The receptor was isolated from a boy under three years old with a congenital heart defect. Donor details come from another sample of the same person, matched by shared clones. Sequencing input: thymocytes. This receptor chain uses TRBV13 and TRBJ2-2, with the identity of the D gene unclear. CDR3 loop: CASSPLSPPKGELFF. In nucleotide form, the sequence is TGTGCCAGCAGCCCTCTTAGCCCCCCAAAAGGGGAGCTGTTTTTT.